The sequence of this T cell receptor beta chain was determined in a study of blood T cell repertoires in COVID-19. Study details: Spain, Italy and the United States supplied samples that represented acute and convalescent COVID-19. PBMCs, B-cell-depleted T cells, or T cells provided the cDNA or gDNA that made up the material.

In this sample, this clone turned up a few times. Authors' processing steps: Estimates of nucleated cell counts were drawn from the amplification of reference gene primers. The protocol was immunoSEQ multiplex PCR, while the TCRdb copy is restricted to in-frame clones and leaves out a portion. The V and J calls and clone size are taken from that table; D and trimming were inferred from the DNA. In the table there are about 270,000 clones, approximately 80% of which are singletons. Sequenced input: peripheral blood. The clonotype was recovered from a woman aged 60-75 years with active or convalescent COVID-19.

In DNA form, the CDR3 reads TGTGCCAGCAGCGCTTTTGGGGGCGGTGAGCAGTACTTC. Amino acid sequence: CASSAFGGGEQYF. The chain carries TRBV7-3 and TRBJ2-7; possibly TRBD1 for D (6 bases). In germline, CDR1 is SGHTA, CDR2 FQGTGA. The CDR3 is 13 amino acids. With 5 bases removed from V and 7 bases from J, the gap between germline ends came to 15 bases.